The subject of this entry is one T cell receptor beta chain. There is no known antigen for this receptor. Base qualities are not recorded, but no much larger clone differs from it by a single base. The identical CDR3 is also encoded by other nucleotide sequences in the sample. The germline V gene provides CDR1 SGHRS and CDR2 YFSETQ. From the cysteine up to the phenylalanine, the CDR3 has a length of 13 residues. Only CDR3 DNA is held: 39 bases, read in frame from base 1. Trimming takes 2 bases from V and 2 bases from J, and the germline ends sit 7 bases apart. A MiSeq instrument was used for deep resolution sequencing, which targeted depths ranging from 1 in 1 million up to 1 in 200,000 T cells, with coverage averaging 10x for each clonotype. The immunoSEQ hsTCRB Kit was used to generate TCR beta libraries. The original methods were these. The data were analyzed with ImmunoSEQ Analyzer and ImmunoSEQ Data Assistant, and V, D and J gene assignments followed IMGT definitions. Clonality was computed as one minus normalized Shannon entropy of productive rearrangement frequencies, ranging from 0 to 1. Only overrepresented clonotypes making up at least 0.05% of each patient's repertoire were included in the public clonotype analysis. About a dozen age-matched healthy donor repertoires from immuneACCESS served as clonality controls. TCRdb mirrors the immuneACCESS table, restricted to in-frame sequences. Some clones are absent from its copies; in checked studies, under half trace to an unresolved V gene, and the reason for the others is unknown. The V and J calls and clone size were taken over from that table, and D and trimming were inferred from the DNA. Counted in this sample were more than 200,000 clones; around three quarters of them appeared once. The ten largest clones capture less than 20% of the sample.

The sample's time point label is to be understood as: around 25 months on ibrutinib. Approximately 2 micrograms of genomic DNA were extracted from cryopreserved PBMCs for TCR beta library preparation. Longitudinal blood samples from CLL patients receiving ibrutinib monotherapy were subjected to high-throughput TCR beta sequencing. The patients took part in an open-label, single-center phase 2 trial of ibrutinib monotherapy. The data originate from a study of cytotoxic CD8 clonotypes in ibrutinib-treated CLL (dated by TCRdb to the early 2020s). In terms of the full investigation: The cohort was composed of ten to eleven relapsed/refractory and approximately 14 treatment-naive patients; IGHV unmutated status was identified in 17 patients. Partial responses were observed in 24 patients and complete responses in 2; after a median follow-up of roughly 72 months, remission was maintained in 14 patients and progression was observed in roughly 12. The response samples were drawn at a median of approximately twelve months into treatment, with a range of about 6 to 36 months. An average of roughly 250,000 productive templates and tens of thousands of productive rearrangements was obtained per sample. Of the approximately 91 people in the trial, 25 to 30 had longitudinal samples available. Cryopreserved peripheral blood mononuclear cells were collected before treatment, at response, and at either disease progression or sustained remission. Every sample from remission and from progressive disease was obtained while the patients were still on ibrutinib.

The study at large found these results: Public clonotypes were rare and either shrank or stayed stable during treatment, and the rise in clonality at ibrutinib response reflected expansion of private clonotypes. At ibrutinib response clonality went up, during sustained remission it held steady, and at progression it dropped back toward baseline. Baseline clonality was found to be higher than that of age-matched healthy donors and was strongly correlated with circulating CD8+ T-cell counts. Sampling times were not matched between patients in sustained remission and patients whose disease was progressing, and lymph node repertoires were not examined.

This TCR came from a human donor with chronic lymphocytic leukemia. Sequencing used PBMCs, obtained after 24 months of ibrutinib treatment. This chain is built from TRBV5-1 and TRBJ2-5; a weak D assignment points to TRBD2 (5 bases agree). The CDR3 loop reads CASSLGSQETQYF. The sequenced DNA is TGCGCCAGCAGCTTAGGGAGTCAAGAGACCCAGTACTTC.